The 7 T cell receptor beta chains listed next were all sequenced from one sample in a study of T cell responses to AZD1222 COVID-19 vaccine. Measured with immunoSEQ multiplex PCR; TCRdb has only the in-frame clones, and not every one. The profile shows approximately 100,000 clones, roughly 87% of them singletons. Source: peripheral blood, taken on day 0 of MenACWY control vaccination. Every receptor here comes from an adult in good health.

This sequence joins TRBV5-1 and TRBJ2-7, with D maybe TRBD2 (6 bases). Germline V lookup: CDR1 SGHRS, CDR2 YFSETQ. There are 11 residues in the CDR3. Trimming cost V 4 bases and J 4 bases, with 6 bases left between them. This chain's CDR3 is CASSREYEQYF. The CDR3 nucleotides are TGCGCCAGCAGCCGGGAGTACGAGCAGTACTTC.

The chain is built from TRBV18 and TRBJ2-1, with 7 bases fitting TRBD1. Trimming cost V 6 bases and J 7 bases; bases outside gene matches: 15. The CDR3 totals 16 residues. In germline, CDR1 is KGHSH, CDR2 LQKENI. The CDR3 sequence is CASSLNRDSLGNEQFF. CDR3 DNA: TGTGCCAGCTCCCTCAACCGGGACAGTCTGGGGAATGAGCAGTTCTTC. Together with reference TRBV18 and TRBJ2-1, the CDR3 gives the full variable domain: NAGVMQNPRHLVRRRGQEARLRCSPMKGHSHVYWYRQLPEEGLKFMVYLQKENIIDESGMPKERFSAEFPKEGPSILRIQQVVRGDSAAYFCASSLNRDSLGNEQFFGPGTRLTVL.

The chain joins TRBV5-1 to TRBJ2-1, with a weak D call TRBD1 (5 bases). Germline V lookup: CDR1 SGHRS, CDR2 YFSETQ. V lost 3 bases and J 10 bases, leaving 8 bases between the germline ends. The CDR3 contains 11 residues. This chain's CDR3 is CASSWRQEQFF. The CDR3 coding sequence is TGCGCCAGCAGCTGGCGACAGGAGCAGTTCTTC.

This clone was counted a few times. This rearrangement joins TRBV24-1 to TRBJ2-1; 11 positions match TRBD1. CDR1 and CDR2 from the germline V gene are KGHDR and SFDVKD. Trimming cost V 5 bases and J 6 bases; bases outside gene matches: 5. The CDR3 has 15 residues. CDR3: CATSAVGTGGNEQFF. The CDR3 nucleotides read TGTGCCACCAGTGCCGTGGGGACAGGGGGCAATGAGCAGTTCTTC.

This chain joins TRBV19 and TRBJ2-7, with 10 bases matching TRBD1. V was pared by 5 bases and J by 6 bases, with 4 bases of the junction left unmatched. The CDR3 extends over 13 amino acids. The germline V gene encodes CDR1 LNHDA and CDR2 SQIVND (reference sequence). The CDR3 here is CASSLRTGGEQYF. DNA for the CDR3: TGTGCCAGTAGTTTAAGGACAGGGGGCGAGCAGTACTTC. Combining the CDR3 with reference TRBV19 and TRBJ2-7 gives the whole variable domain DGGITQSPKYLFRKEGQNVTLSCEQNLNHDAMYWYRQDPGQGLRLIYYSQIVNDFQKGDIAEGYSVSREKKESFPLTVTSAQKNPTAFYLCASSLRTGGEQYFGPGTRLTVT.

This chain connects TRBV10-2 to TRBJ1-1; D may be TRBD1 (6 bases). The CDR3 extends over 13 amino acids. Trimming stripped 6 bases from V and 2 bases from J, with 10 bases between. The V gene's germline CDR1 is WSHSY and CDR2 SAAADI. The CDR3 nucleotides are TGCGCCAGCAGCAGACAGGCTAACACTGAAGCTTTCTTT. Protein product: CASSRQANTEAFF.

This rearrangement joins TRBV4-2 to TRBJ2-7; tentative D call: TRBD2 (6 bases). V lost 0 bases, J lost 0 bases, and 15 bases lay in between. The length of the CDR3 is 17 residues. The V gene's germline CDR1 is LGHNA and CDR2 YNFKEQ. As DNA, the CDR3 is TGTGCCAGCAGCCAAGAAGTACGCGGGGTACTCTCCTACGAGCAGTACTTC. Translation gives CASSQEVRGVLSYEQYF.